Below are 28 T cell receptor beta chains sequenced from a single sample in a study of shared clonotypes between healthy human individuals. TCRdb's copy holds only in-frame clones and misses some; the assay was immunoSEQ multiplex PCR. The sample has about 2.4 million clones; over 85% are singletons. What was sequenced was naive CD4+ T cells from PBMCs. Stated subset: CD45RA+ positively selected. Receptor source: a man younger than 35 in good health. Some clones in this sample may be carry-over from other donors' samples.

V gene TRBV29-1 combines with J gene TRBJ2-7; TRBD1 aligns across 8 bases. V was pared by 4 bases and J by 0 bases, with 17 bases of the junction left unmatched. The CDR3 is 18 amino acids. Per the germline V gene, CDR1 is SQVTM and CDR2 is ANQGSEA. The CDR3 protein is CSVARRGTGPTFSYEQYF. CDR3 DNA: TGCAGCGTTGCCCGACGGGGGACAGGCCCCACGTTCTCCTACGAGCAGTACTTC.

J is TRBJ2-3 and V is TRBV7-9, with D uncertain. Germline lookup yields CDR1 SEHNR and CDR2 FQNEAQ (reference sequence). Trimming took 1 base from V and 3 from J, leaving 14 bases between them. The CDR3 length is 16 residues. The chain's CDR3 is CASSLEWGIRTDTQYF. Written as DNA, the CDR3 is TGTGCCAGCAGCTTAGAGTGGGGTATTAGGACAGATACGCAGTATTTT.

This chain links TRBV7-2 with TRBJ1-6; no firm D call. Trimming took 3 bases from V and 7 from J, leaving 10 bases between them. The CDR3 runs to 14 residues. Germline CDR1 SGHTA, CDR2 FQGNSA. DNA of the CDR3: TGTGCCAGCAGCTTTCAAGGCACGAATTCACCCCTCCACTTT. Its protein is CASSFQGTNSPLHF.

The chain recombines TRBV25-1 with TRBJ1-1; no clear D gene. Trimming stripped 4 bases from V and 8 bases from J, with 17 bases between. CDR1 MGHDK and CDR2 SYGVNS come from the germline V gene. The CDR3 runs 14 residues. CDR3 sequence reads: CASSGQVVVGEAFF. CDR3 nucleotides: TGTGCCAGCAGTGGTCAGGTGGTTGTCGGGGAAGCTTTCTTT.

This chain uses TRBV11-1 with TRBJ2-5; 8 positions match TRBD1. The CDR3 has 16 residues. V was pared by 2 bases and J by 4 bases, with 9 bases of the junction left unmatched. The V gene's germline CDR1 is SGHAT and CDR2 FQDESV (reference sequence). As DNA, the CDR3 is TGTGCCAGCAGCTTACGAGGCAGGGGGCAGCGAGAGACCCAGTACTTC. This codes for CASSLRGRGQRETQYF. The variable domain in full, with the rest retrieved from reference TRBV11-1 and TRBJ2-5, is EAEVAQSPRYKITEKSQAVAFWCDPISGHATLYWYRQILGQGPELLVQFQDESVVDDSQLPKDRFSAERLKGVDSTLKIQPAELGDSAMYLCASSLRGRGQRETQYFGPGTRLLVL.

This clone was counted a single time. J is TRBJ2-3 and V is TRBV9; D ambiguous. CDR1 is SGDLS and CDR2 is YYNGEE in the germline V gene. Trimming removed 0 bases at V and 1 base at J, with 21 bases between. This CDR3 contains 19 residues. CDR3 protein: CASSVGLVRSAWGTDTQYF. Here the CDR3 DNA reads TGTGCCAGCAGCGTAGGGCTAGTCCGATCGGCATGGGGCACAGATACGCAGTATTTT.

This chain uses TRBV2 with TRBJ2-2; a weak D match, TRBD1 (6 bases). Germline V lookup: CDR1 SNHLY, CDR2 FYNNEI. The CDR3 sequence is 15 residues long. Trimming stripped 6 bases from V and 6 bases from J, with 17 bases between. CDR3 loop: CASSYDTGSAGELFF. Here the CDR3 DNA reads TGTGCCAGCAGCTATGACACAGGGTCAGCCGGGGAGCTGTTTTTT.

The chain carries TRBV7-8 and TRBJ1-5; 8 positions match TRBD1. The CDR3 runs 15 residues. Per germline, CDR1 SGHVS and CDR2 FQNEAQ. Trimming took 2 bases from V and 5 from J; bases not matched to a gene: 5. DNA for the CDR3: TGTGCCAGCAGCTTAAACAGGGGGGGGGATCAGCCCCAGCATTTT. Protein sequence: CASSLNRGGDQPQHF.

CDR3 DNA sequence: TGCGCCAGCAGCGTCGACAGGGTGGTGAAGACCCAGTACTTC. Translation gives CASSVDRVVKTQYF. The chain is built from TRBV5-1 and TRBJ2-5; 7 bases are a match to TRBD1. Germline-derived CDR1 and CDR2 are SGHRS and YFSETQ. The J segment lost 6 bases and the V segment lost 4 bases, leaving 9 bases of the junction unmatched. This CDR3 contains 14 residues.

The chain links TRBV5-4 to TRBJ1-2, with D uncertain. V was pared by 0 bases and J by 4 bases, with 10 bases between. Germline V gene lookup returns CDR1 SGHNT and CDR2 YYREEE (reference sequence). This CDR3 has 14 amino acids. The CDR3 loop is CASSLGLPSYGYTF. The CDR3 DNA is TGTGCCAGCAGCTTGGGGCTGCCCAGCTATGGCTACACCTTC.

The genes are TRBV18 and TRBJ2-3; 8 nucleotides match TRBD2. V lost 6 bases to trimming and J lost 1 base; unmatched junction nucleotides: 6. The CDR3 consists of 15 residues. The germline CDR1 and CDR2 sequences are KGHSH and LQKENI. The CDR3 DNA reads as TGTGCCAGCTCCCCGACTAGCGCCGGCACAGATACGCAGTATTTT. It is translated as CASSPTSAGTDTQYF.

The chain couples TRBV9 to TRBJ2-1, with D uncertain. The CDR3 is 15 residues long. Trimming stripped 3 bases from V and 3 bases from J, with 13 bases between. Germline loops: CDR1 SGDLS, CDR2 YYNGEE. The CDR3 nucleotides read TGTGCCAGCAGCGATCGGCTTCTCGGCTACAATGAGCAGTTCTTC. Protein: CASSDRLLGYNEQFF.

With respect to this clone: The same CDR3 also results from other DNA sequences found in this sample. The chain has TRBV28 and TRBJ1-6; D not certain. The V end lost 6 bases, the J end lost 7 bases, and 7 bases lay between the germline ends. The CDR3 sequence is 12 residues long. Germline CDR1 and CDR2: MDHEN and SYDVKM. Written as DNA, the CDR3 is TGTGCCAGCAGCCTAAAAAATTCACCCCTCCACTTT. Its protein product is CASSLKNSPLHF.

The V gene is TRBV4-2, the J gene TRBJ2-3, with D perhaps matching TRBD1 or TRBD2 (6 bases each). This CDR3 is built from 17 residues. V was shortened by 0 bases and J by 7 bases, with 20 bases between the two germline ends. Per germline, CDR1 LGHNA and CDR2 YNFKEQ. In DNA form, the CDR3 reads TGTGCCAGCAGCCAAGATAAGGGGGAGGCCAGGAAATATACGCAGTATTTT. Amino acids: CASSQDKGEARKYTQYF.

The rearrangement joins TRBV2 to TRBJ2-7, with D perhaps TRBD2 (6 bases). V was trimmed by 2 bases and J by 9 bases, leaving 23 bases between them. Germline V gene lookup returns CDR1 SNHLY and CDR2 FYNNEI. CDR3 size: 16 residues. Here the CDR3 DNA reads TGTGCCAGCAGTGAAAGGAGGGAACAGGTATCTACGAGGCAGTACTTC. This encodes CASSERREQVSTRQYF.

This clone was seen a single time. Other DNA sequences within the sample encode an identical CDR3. In DNA form, the CDR3 reads TGTGCCAGCAGTTACGGGCCAGATACGCAGTATTTT. As protein: CASSYGPDTQYF. The chain recombines TRBV6-5 with TRBJ2-3; D is unclear. The CDR3 runs 12 residues. The V and J ends lost 2 bases and 4 bases respectively, with 4 bases between them. Germline lookup yields CDR1 MNHEY and CDR2 SVGAGI.

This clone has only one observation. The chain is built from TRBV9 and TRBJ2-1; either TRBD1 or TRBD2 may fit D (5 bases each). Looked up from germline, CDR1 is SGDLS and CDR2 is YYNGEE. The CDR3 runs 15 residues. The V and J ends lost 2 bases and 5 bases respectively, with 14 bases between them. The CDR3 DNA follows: TGTGCCAGCAGCGTGGAACCGGGACCCAACAATGAGCAGTTCTTC. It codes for CASSVEPGPNNEQFF.

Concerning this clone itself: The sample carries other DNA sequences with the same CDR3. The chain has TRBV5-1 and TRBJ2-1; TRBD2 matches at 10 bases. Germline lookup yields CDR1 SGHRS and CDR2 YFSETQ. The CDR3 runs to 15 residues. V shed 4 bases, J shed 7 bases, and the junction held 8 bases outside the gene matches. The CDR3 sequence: CASSLTSGKGNEQFF. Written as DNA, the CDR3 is TGCGCCAGCAGCCTAACTAGCGGGAAAGGAAATGAGCAGTTCTTC.

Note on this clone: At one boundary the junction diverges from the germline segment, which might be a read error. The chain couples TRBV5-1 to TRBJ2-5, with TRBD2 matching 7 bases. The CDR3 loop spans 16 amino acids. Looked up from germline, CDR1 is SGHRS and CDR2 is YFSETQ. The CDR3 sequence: CASNLGGGRGTETQYF. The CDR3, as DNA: TGCGCCAGCAACTTGGGCGGGGGACGGGGTACGGAGACCCAGTACTTC.

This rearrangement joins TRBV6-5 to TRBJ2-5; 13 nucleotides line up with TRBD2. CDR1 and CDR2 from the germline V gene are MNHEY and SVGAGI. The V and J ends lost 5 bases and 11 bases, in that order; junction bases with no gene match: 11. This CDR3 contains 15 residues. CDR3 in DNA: TGTGCCAGCAGTGCCCCGGGACTAGCGGGATTGGCTCAGTACTTC. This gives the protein CASSAPGLAGLAQYF.

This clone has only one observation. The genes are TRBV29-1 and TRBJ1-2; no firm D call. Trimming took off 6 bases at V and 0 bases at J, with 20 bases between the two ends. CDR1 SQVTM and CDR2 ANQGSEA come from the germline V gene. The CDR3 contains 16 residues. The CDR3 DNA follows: TGCAGCGTCGGATCCGACGCTCTACTCGCTAACTATGGCTACACCTTC. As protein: CSVGSDALLANYGYTF.

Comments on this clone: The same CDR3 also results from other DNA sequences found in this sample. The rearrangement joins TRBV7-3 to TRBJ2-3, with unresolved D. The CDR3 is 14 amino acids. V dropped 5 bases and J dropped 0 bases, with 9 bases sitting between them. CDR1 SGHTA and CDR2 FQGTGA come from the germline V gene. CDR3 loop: CASSPRRSTDTQYF. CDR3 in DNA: TGTGCCAGCAGCCCCCGGAGAAGCACAGATACGCAGTATTTT.

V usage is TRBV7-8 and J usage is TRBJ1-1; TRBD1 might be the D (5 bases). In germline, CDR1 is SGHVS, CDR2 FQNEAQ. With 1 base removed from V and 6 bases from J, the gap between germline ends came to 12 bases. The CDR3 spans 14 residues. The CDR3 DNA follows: TGTGCCAGCAGCTTAGAGGCAGGGAGGGCTGAAGCTTTCTTT. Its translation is CASSLEAGRAEAFF.

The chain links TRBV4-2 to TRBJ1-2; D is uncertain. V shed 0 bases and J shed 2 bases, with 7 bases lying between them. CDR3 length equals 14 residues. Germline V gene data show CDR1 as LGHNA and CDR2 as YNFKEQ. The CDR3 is CASSQEPVNYGYTF. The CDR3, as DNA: TGTGCCAGCAGCCAAGAGCCTGTAAACTATGGCTACACCTTC.

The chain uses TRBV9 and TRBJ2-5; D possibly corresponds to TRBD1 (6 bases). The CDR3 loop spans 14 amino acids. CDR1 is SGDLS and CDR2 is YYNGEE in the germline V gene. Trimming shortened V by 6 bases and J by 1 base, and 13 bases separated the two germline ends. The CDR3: CASNRVGSQETQYF. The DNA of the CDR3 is TGTGCCAGCAACAGGGTGGGAAGCCAAGAGACCCAGTACTTC.

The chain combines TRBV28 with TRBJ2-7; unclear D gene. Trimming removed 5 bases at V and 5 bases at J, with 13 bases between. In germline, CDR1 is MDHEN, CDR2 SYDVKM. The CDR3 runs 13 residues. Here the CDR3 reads CASSRWPSDEQYF. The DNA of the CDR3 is TGTGCCAGCAGTAGGTGGCCCTCTGACGAGCAGTACTTC.

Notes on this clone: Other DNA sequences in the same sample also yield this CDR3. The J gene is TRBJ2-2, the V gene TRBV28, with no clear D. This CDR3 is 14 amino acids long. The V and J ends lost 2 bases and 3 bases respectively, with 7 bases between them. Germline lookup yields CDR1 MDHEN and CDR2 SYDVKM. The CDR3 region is CASSLRQYTGELFF. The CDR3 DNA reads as TGTGCCAGCAGTTTACGGCAGTACACCGGGGAGCTGTTTTTT.

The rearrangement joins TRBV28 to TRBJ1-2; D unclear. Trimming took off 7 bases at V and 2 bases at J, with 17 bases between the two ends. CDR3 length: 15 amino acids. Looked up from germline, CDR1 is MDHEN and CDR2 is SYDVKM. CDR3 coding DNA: TGTGCCAGCACCTCTCCCCTCGAGGGCAACTATGGCTACACCTTC. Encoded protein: CASTSPLEGNYGYTF.